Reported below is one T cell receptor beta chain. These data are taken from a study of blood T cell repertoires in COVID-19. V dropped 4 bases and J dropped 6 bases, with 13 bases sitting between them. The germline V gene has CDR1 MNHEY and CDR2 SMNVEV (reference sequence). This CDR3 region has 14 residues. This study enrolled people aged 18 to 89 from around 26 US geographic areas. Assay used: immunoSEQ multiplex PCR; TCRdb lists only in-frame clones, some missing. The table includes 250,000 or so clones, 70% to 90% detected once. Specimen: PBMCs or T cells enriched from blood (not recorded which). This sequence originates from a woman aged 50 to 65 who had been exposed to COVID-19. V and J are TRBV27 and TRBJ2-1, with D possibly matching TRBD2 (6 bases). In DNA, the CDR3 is TGTGCCAGCAGTTCCCGGGACTCCCTCAATGAGCAGTTCTTC. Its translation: CASSSRDSLNEQFF.